The 32 T cell receptor beta chains given below trace back to one sample, sequenced in a study of blood T cell repertoires in COVID-19. The data were produced by immunoSEQ multiplex PCR, yet TCRdb's version contains in-frame clones alone and is incomplete. The data hold under 300,000 clones, with approximately 90% observed a single time. Source material: peripheral blood. The receptors derive from a woman in her thirties or forties who had recovered from COVID-19.

The chain carries TRBV7-8 and TRBJ1-2, with D possibly being TRBD1 (6 bases). The CDR3 spans 14 residues. Germline V gives CDR1 SGHVS, CDR2 FQNEAQ. Trimming pared 6 bases from V and 3 bases from J, leaving 14 bases between. CDR3 nucleotide sequence: TGTGCCAGCAGTGGTGGGGGCGCCTACTATGGCTACACCTTC. It translates to CASSGGGAYYGYTF.

The rearrangement links TRBV30 to TRBJ1-2; 9 nucleotides align to TRBD1. Trimming at V came to 5 bases and at J to 4 bases, leaving 5 bases not matched to a gene. Germline lookup yields CDR1 GTSNPN and CDR2 SVGIG (reference sequence). The CDR3 contains 13 residues. The CDR3 loop reads CAWADRGPYGYTF. DNA for the CDR3: TGTGCCTGGGCGGACAGGGGCCCCTATGGCTACACCTTC.

The genes are TRBV6-5 and TRBJ1-3; D is uncertain. Trimming removed 0 bases from V and 4 bases from J, with 13 bases in between. From germline, CDR1 is MNHEY and CDR2 SVGAGI. This CDR3 is built from 16 residues. CDR3 protein: CASSYSAADWGNTIYF. As DNA, the CDR3 is TGTGCCAGCAGTTACTCGGCGGCCGACTGGGGAAACACCATATATTTT.

This clone was recorded once. The V call is TRBV5-6, the J call TRBJ2-1, with a possible D match to TRBD2 (6 bases). CDR3 length equals 16 residues. Deletions cut 0 bases from V and 12 bases from J, with 22 bases between. Germline assignment: CDR1 SGHDT and CDR2 YYEEEE. This chain's CDR3 is CASSLGRGPGGVVQFF. The DNA for the CDR3 is TGTGCCAGCAGCTTGGGTCGGGGCCCGGGCGGGGTGGTGCAGTTCTTC.

J is TRBJ1-5 and V is TRBV9; a weak D match, TRBD1 (6 bases). Germline V gene lookup returns CDR1 SGDLS and CDR2 YYNGEE. Between the trimmed V and J ends, which lost 4 bases and 2 bases, there was a span of 19 bases. This CDR3 is 17 amino acids long. CDR3 DNA: TGTGCCAGCAGCACCGGGAGGGGGTCCCCAGGCAATCAGCCCCAGCATTTT. Translation gives CASSTGRGSPGNQPQHF. The whole variable domain, remainder taken from reference TRBV9 and TRBJ1-5, is DSGVTQTPKHLITATGQRVTLRCSPRSGDLSVYWYQQSLDQGLQFLIQYYNGEERAKGNILERFSAQQFPDLHSELNLSSLELGDSALYFCASSTGRGSPGNQPQHFGDGTRLSIL.

The chain has TRBV11-3 and TRBJ2-7; the match to TRBD1 covers 8 bases. This CDR3 contains 15 residues. In germline, CDR1 is SGHNT, CDR2 YENEEA. With V trimmed by 1 base and J by 2 bases, 4 bases remained unmatched. The CDR3, as DNA: TGTGCCAGCAGCTTAGGGGGGACAGGCCCCTACGAGCAGTACTTC. Its translation is CASSLGGTGPYEQYF. Supplemented by reference TRBV11-3 and TRBJ2-7, the full variable domain reads EAGVVQSPRYKIIEKKQPVAFWCNPISGHNTLYWYLQNLGQGPELLIRYENEEAVDDSQLPKDRFSAERLKGVDSTLKIQPAELGDSAVYLCASSLGGTGPYEQYFGPGTRLTVT.

The chain combines TRBV29-1 with TRBJ2-1, with 9 bases aligning to TRBD2. This CDR3 contains 14 residues. Trimming cost V 8 bases and J 9 bases; bases outside gene matches: 14. Germline values: CDR1 SQVTM, CDR2 ANQGSEA. The chain's CDR3 is CSSRRLAGLGEQFF. DNA for the CDR3: TGCAGCTCGCGCCGGCTAGCGGGATTGGGTGAGCAGTTCTTC.

CDR3 protein: CASSPLADQGAFF. In nucleotides, the CDR3 is TGTGCCAGCTCACCCCTTGCGGACCAGGGAGCTTTCTTT. The chain couples TRBV18 to TRBJ1-1; perhaps TRBD1 as D (5 bases). Trimming pared 3 bases from V and 10 bases from J, leaving 15 bases between. The CDR3 runs to 13 residues. Germline CDR1 is KGHSH and CDR2 is LQKENI.

The chain is built from TRBV5-4 and TRBJ2-3; 7 bases agree with TRBD2. Unmatched junction bases numbered 7, after V lost 6 bases and J lost 0 bases. CDR1 and CDR2 from the germline V gene are SGHNT and YYREEE (reference sequence). The CDR3 consists of 15 residues. For the CDR3, the DNA is TGTGCCAGCATCGAGCGGGGCACTAGCACAGATACGCAGTATTTT. It yields the protein CASIERGTSTDTQYF.

The CDR3 DNA sequence: TGTGCCAGCAGCGCACTAGCGGCCAGCTCCTACAATGAGCAGTTCTTC. Its translation is CASSALAASSYNEQFF. The chain links TRBV6-2 or TRBV6-3 to TRBJ2-1, with 8 nucleotides matching TRBD2. Trimming at V came to 6 bases and at J to 0 bases, leaving 7 bases not matched to a gene. Germline loops: CDR1 MNHEY, CDR2 SVGEGT. This CDR3 is built from 16 residues.

The chain combines TRBV2 with TRBJ2-3, with 7 bases identical to TRBD2. CDR3 length: 15 amino acids. Germline V gene sequence: CDR1 SNHLY, CDR2 FYNNEI. V trimming: 7 bases; J trimming: 1 base; junction bases outside the gene matches: 8. The CDR3 sequence: CASIPREWGTDTQYF. The CDR3 DNA reads as TGTGCCAGCATCCCGCGGGAGTGGGGCACAGATACGCAGTATTTT. Combining the CDR3 with reference TRBV2 and TRBJ2-3 gives the whole variable domain EPEVTQTPSHQVTQMGQEVILRCVPISNHLYFYWYRQILGQKVEFLVSFYNNEISEKSEIFDDQFSVERPDGSNFTLKIRSTKLEDSAMYFCASIPREWGTDTQYFGPGTRLTVL.

This clone was observed a single time. The chain is built from TRBV7-8 and TRBJ1-6; unclear D gene. This CDR3 contains 12 residues. Germline assignment: CDR1 SGHVS and CDR2 FQNEAQ. Trimming took off 1 base at V and 11 bases at J, with 6 bases between the two ends. CDR3 sequence (DNA): TGTGCCAGCAGCTTAGAAAGAGCACCCCTCCACTTT. Translated: CASSLERAPLHF.

The rearrangement uses TRBV21-1 and TRBJ1-4; whether TRBD1, the table's D call, matches the DNA was not checked. TRBV21-1 is deemed a pseudogene. The CDR3 loop spans 14 amino acids. CDR3: CASSTRGTNEKLFF. The CDR3 DNA is TGTGCCAGCAGCACCAGGGGGACTAATGAAAAACTGTTTTTT.

The rearrangement joins TRBV7-9 to TRBJ2-1, with 9 bases identical to TRBD2. Germline loops: CDR1 SEHNR, CDR2 FQNEAQ (reference sequence). Germline trimming cut 3 bases from V and 7 bases from J; bases unmatched to any gene: 7. The CDR3 is made up of 15 amino acids. The CDR3 bases are TGTGCCAGCAGCTTGGTGGGGCTAGCGGGAAATGAGCAGTTCTTC. It specifies CASSLVGLAGNEQFF.

This chain connects TRBV12-3 or TRBV12-4 to TRBJ2-1; D gene uncertain. V was cut by 6 bases and J by 9 bases, with 15 bases left in between. This CDR3 region has 13 residues. The DNA of the CDR3 is TGTGCCAGCAGCCAGACTGGCGCAAGTGAGCAGTTCTTC. Translation: CASSQTGASEQFF.

The chain joins TRBV11-1 to TRBJ2-3; TRBD2 might be the D (5 bases). The V end was cut by 4 bases, the J end by 4 bases, with 15 bases between. The germline V gene has CDR1 SGHAT and CDR2 FQDESV (reference sequence). The CDR3 is 15 amino acids. Here the CDR3 reads CASSSPPGLSDTQYF. The DNA for the CDR3 is TGTGCCAGCAGCTCCCCCCCCGGACTCTCAGATACGCAGTATTTT.

About this clone itself: The sample contains more than one DNA sequence encoding this CDR3. The chain employs TRBV5-1 and TRBJ2-7; 11 nucleotides line up with TRBD2. CDR3 length: 18 residues. Looked up from germline, CDR1 is SGHRS and CDR2 is YFSETQ. CDR3 sequence (DNA): TGTGCCAGCAGGTGCACGGGACTAGCGGAGCAGAGCTCCTACGAGCAGTACGTC. This codes for CASRCTGLAEQSSYEQYV.

The chain combines TRBV7-2 with TRBJ2-2, with no clear D. Between the trimmed V and J ends, which lost 1 base and 7 bases, there was a span of 7 bases. From germline, CDR1 is SGHTA and CDR2 FQGNSA. This CDR3 is 13 amino acids long. CDR3 amino acids: CASSLDGLGELFF. Here the CDR3 DNA reads TGTGCCAGCAGCTTAGATGGGCTCGGGGAGCTGTTTTTT.

The rearrangement links TRBV30 to TRBJ2-7; 7 bases fit TRBD2. In germline, CDR1 is GTSNPN, CDR2 SVGIG (reference sequence). The CDR3 totals 12 residues. Germline trimming cut 3 bases from V and 7 bases from J; bases unmatched to any gene: 6. This CDR3 is CAWSPGGREQYF. CDR3 coding DNA: TGTGCCTGGAGCCCCGGGGGGAGGGAGCAGTACTTC.

This clone has a single count. The chain couples TRBV19 to TRBJ2-6; tentative D call: TRBD2 (6 bases). Trimming cost V 5 bases and J 4 bases, with 12 bases left between them. CDR3 length: 15 amino acids. The germline CDR1 and CDR2 sequences are LNHDA and SQIVND (reference sequence). CDR3 sequence reads: CASSPGGAGANVLTF. CDR3 DNA: TGTGCCAGTAGTCCAGGCGGGGCAGGGGCCAACGTCCTGACTTTC.

The chain couples TRBV27 to TRBJ2-1; tentative D call: TRBD2 (6 bases). The CDR3 is made up of 17 amino acids. The V end lost 1 base, the J end lost 4 bases, and 17 bases lay between the germline ends. In germline, CDR1 is MNHEY, CDR2 SMNVEV (reference sequence). CDR3 sequence: CASSLWAGSGQYNEQFF. The CDR3 DNA is TGTGCCAGCAGTTTATGGGCGGGATCGGGCCAATACAATGAGCAGTTCTTC.

The chain has TRBV4-3 and TRBJ1-2; 9 bases agree with TRBD1. CDR1 is LGHNA, CDR2 YSLEER, per germline. V lost 3 bases, J lost 8 bases, and 1 base stayed unmatched. This CDR3 spans 12 amino acids. DNA of the CDR3: TGCGCCAGCAGCCAGGGGACAGGGGGCTACACCTTC. This codes for CASSQGTGGYTF.

This clone has only a few counts. The chain links TRBV5-1 to TRBJ1-1; no clear D gene. The ends were cut back, 3 bases at V and 3 bases at J, with 15 bases in the middle. The CDR3 is made up of 15 amino acids. Germline CDR1 is SGHRS and CDR2 is YFSETQ. In nucleotides, the CDR3 is TGCGCCAGCAGCTCGCGGGGTCACCCAGACACTGAAGCTTTCTTT. Its protein is CASSSRGHPDTEAFF.

The V call is TRBV18, the J call TRBJ2-4; 9 bases align to TRBD2. This CDR3 contains 13 residues. Germline V gene lookup returns CDR1 KGHSH and CDR2 LQKENI. The trim removed 4 bases at V and 5 bases at J, leaving 0 bases unmatched. The CDR3 loop is CASSLAGENIQYF. For the CDR3, the DNA is TGTGCCAGCTCACTAGCGGGGGAAAACATTCAGTACTTC. The whole variable domain, filled in from reference TRBV18 and TRBJ2-4, reads NAGVMQNPRHLVRRRGQEARLRCSPMKGHSHVYWYRQLPEEGLKFMVYLQKENIIDESGMPKERFSAEFPKEGPSILRIQQVVRGDSAAYFCASSLAGENIQYFGAGTRLSVL.

This chain connects TRBV18 to TRBJ2-1, with D hard to call. The CDR3 sequence is 16 residues long. Germline loops: CDR1 KGHSH, CDR2 LQKENI. V shed 6 bases and J shed 4 bases, with 19 bases lying between them. CDR3 nucleotide sequence: TGTGCCAGCTCCCCGATCGATCCCCCCCAGTACAATGAGCAGTTCTTC. Translating it yields CASSPIDPPQYNEQFF.

V gene TRBV7-8 combines with J gene TRBJ2-5, with D unresolved. The germline gives CDR1 SGHVS, CDR2 FQNEAQ. Trimming removed 5 bases at V and 3 bases at J, with 4 bases between. This CDR3 has 11 amino acids. CDR3 nucleotides: TGTGCCAGCAGCCCTAAAGAGACCCAGTACTTC. This translates into CASSPKETQYF.

The J gene is TRBJ2-1, the V gene TRBV7-9; 7 nucleotides align to TRBD1. CDR1 and CDR2 (germline): SEHNR, FQNEAQ (reference sequence). Unmatched junction bases numbered 6, after V lost 5 bases and J lost 2 bases. The CDR3 extends over 15 amino acids. The CDR3 loop reads CASSRDSGAYNEQFF. The CDR3 region has the DNA TGTGCCAGCAGCAGGGACAGCGGAGCCTACAATGAGCAGTTCTTC.

V is TRBV5-6 and J is TRBJ1-1; TRBD1 might be the D (5 bases). V shed 2 bases and J shed 1 base, with 6 bases lying between them. Germline values: CDR1 SGHDT, CDR2 YYEEEE. CDR3 length: 13 residues. For the CDR3, the DNA is TGTGCCAGCAGCTTCGGGGGGAACACTGAAGCTTTCTTT. Its protein is CASSFGGNTEAFF.

The gene calls are TRBV7-8 and TRBJ2-7; TRBD2 agrees at 11 bases. V was pared by 5 bases and J by 4 bases, with 13 bases of the junction left unmatched. CDR1 is SGHVS, CDR2 FQNEAQ, per germline. The CDR3 consists of 17 residues. Here the CDR3 DNA reads TGTGCCAGCAGCCCCTACCCACTAGCGGGAGAGAGGTACGAGCAGTACTTC. Translated, it gives CASSPYPLAGERYEQYF.

The genes are TRBV19 and TRBJ1-4; 7 bases agree with TRBD1. Trimming removed 7 bases from V and 8 bases from J; junction bases left unmatched: 13. Germline V lookup: CDR1 LNHDA, CDR2 SQIVND (reference sequence). This CDR3 comprises 15 residues. The CDR3 loop reads CASTPQGFGGEKLFF. The CDR3 nucleotides read TGTGCCAGTACCCCACAGGGGTTTGGGGGAGAAAAACTGTTTTTT.

This rearrangement joins TRBV15 to TRBJ2-5, with a tentative D call TRBD2 (6 bases). The germline V and J ends were trimmed by 4 bases and 5 bases, with 17 bases remaining between them. The CDR3 runs to 15 residues. The germline CDR1 and CDR2 sequences are LNHNV and YYDKDF (reference sequence). The CDR3 region has the DNA TGTGCCACCAGCAATAGCGGCCTGGGCTCGGAGACCCAGTACTTC. Encoded protein: CATSNSGLGSETQYF.

This clone was recorded a few times. The rearrangement uses TRBV20-1 and TRBJ2-7; D possibly corresponds to TRBD2 (5 bases). Trimming removed 6 bases at V and 3 bases at J, with 12 bases between. Germline CDR1 DFQATT, CDR2 SNEGSKA (reference sequence). The CDR3 sequence is 12 residues long. The CDR3 region is CSASWGVYEQYF. In DNA form, the CDR3 reads TGCAGTGCCAGTTGGGGAGTCTACGAGCAGTACTTC.